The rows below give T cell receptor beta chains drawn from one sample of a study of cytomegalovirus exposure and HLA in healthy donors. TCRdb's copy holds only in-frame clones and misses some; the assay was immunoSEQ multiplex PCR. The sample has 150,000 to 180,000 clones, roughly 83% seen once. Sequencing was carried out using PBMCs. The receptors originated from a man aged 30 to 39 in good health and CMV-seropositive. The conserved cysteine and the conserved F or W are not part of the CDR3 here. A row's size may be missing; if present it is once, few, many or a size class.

CDR3: ASSLTGTAYEQY
J: TRBJ2-7
size: .
V: TRBV5-1

CDR3: ASSMSLSTDTQY
J: TRBJ2-3
size: .
V: TRBV19

CDR3: ASSLGAGGEVRNQPQH
J: TRBJ1-5
size: .
V: TRBV7-9

CDR3: ASSIQGAQGQPQH
J: TRBJ1-5
size: .
V: TRBV19

CDR3: ASSGLAGVGSGEQY
J: TRBJ2-7
size: .
V: TRBV19

CDR3: SASSGTGGQDGYT
J: TRBJ1-2
size: .
V: TRBV29-1

CDR3: ASSLGTPNTEAF
J: TRBJ1-1
size: .
V: TRBV28

CDR3: ASSDGWGDQPQH
J: TRBJ1-5
size: .
V: TRBV9

CDR3: ASSLGQGITGELF
J: TRBJ2-2
size: few
V: TRBV18

CDR3: ASSGSQGQQETQY
J: TRBJ2-5
size: .
V: TRBV6-1

CDR3: ASSLGSGSSYNEQF
J: TRBJ2-1
size: .
V: TRBV5-4

CDR3: ASSLDRQNYNEQF
J: TRBJ2-1
size: few
V: TRBV7-9

CDR3: ASSVGARGVGETQY
J: TRBJ2-5
size: .
V: TRBV9

CDR3: ASSQDRAGGRSSYNEQF
J: TRBJ2-1
size: .
V: TRBV4-3

CDR3: ASSVRLAGVTYEQY
J: TRBJ2-7
size: .
V: TRBV2

CDR3: ASSLGEASSPLH
J: TRBJ1-6
size: .
V: TRBV5-1

CDR3: ASSSVELIQLYRDTGYT
J: TRBJ1-2
size: .
V: TRBV19

CDR3: ASSPDLPSTDTQY
J: TRBJ2-3
size: .
V: TRBV7-2

CDR3: ASSKSGQGNTEAF
J: TRBJ1-1
size: once
V: TRBV5-1